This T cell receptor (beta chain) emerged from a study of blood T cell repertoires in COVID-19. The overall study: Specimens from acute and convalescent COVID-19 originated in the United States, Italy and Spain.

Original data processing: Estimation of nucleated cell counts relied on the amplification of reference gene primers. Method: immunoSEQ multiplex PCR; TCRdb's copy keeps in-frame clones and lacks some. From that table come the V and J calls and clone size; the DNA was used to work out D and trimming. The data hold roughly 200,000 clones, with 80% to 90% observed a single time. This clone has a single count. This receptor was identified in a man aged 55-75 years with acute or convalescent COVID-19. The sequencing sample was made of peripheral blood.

The CDR3 DNA reads TGTGCCAGCGCCCCCCAGGCAACTAATGAAAAACTGTTTTTT. It encodes CASAPQATNEKLFF. The gene calls are TRBV28 and TRBJ1-4; D gene uncertain. The ends were cut back, 8 bases at V and 0 bases at J, with 10 bases in the middle. The CDR3 has 14 residues. Germline V gives CDR1 MDHEN, CDR2 SYDVKM.